This TCR beta chain derives from a study of PD-1 blockade in classical Hodgkin lymphoma (dated by TCRdb to 2020 to 2022). The study in broad terms: Nivolumab dosing was 3 mg/kg intravenously every 2 weeks, continuing until either disease progression or unacceptable toxicity. To define a peripheral blood immune signature of response to PD-1 blockade in classical Hodgkin lymphoma, the study combined TCR beta sequencing with CyTOF. Overall results and qualifications from the work: Baseline diversity similar to that of newly diagnosed patients was observed in trial patients achieving complete response, whereas significantly lower diversity was observed in partial responders and progressors. Baseline TCR diversity was reported as lower in newly diagnosed patients than in healthy donors, and lower still in relapsed/refractory patients. Lower diversity was seen in patients whose nivolumab began less than 1 year after ASCT, and these patients were left out of later analyses so that immune reconstitution would not confound the results. CD4+ but not CD8+ TCR diversity rose significantly by C4D1 (p=0.0027 vs p=0.16), most apparent in complete responders (p=0.02). Only a single clinical trial cohort was studied, and what caused the repertoire differences, possibly disease activity or prior therapy, remained undefined.

The Qiagen DNeasy kit was used to extract genomic DNA from unsorted PBMCs and from the negatively selected CD4+ and CD8+ fractions. Amplification of TCR beta CDR3 regions was done by immunoSEQ multiplex PCR with primers that anneal to V and J segments. A synthetic immune receptor repertoire was used to minimize amplification bias, and any remaining bias was removed computationally after sequencing. The published analysis was carried out like this. Repertoire diversity was quantified as the Shannon entropy index using custom Python scripts. The unsorted, CD4+ and CD8+ repertoires were each analyzed separately, with the exception of combined analyses, where CD4+ and CD8+ sequences were merged in silico. A clone counted as expanded when the clone's frequency after treatment rose at least 2-fold relative to C1D1, and clones undetected at baseline were given a pseudocount of 0.5. Singleton clones were defined as clones with 0 or 1 copy at C1D1, and non-singleton clones were defined as clones with 2 or more copies. Clones expanded in unsorted samples were labelled as CD4+, CD8+ or unknown by matching protein sequences in sorted samples from the same patient. Diversity changes from C1D1 to C4D1 were tested in paired samples using Wilcoxon tests. Drawn from immuneACCESS, this table holds only the in-frame rearrangements with V and J called that TCRdb kept. Clones are partly lost; checked studies trace under half to an unresolved V gene and leave the rest unexplained. The V and J calls and the clone size are those of that table, but D and trimming were determined from the DNA. The sample contains 38,000 or so clones, approximately 70% of them found a single time. The ten top clones hold around an eighth of the sample.

What this sample's time point label stands for: cycle 2 day 1 (C2D1) of nivolumab. Every trial patient had relapsed after autologous stem cell transplantation, and cohorts A, B and C differed in prior brentuximab vedotin exposure. The trial cohort was composed of roughly 60 patients with relapsed/refractory classical Hodgkin lymphoma, for whom complete response, partial response or progressive disease was recorded as best overall response. Single-agent nivolumab was administered to trial patients in the multi-cohort phase II CheckMate 205 trial. An independent review committee assessed best overall response using the 2007 International Working Group response criteria. PBMCs from the trial were collected at three points: immediately before nivolumab initiation (C1D1), and during therapy at cycle 2 day 1 and cycle 4 day 1. Peripheral blood was collected in 8 mL Vacutainer Cell Preparation Tubes, from which PBMCs were isolated by centrifugation and then cryopreserved.

On this clone: It has no known antigen specificity. The input lacks base qualities; no much larger clone sits a single base away.

Taken from the germline V gene (reference sequence), the CDR1 and CDR2 loops are SGHKS and YYEKEE. The CDR3 measures 15 amino acids from cysteine to phenylalanine. The DNA shown is the 45-base CDR3, in frame from base 1. Relative to germline, V is missing 6 bases and J is missing 5 bases, with 10 bases of the junction outside any gene match. This TCR derives from a human donor with classical Hodgkin lymphoma. Recombination joined TRBV5-5 with TRBJ2-2, with 7 junctional bases fitting TRBD2. The source material was peripheral blood mononuclear cells (PBMCs), sampled before the second cycle of nivolumab. CDR3 protein: CASKSGGFRTGELFF. DNA sequence: TGTGCCAGCAAATCGGGGGGTTTTCGGACCGGGGAGCTGTTTTTT.